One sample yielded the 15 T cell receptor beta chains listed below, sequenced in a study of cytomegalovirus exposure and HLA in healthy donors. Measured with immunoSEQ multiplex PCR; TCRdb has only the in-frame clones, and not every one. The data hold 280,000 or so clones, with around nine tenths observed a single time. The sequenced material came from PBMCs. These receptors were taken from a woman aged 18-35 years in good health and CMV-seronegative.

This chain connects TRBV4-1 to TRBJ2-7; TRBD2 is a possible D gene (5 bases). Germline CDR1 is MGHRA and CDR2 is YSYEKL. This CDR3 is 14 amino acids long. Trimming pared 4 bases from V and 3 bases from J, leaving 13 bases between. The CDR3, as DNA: TGCGCCAGCAGCCTGGGGTCGGGGAACTACGAGCAGTACTTC. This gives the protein CASSLGSGNYEQYF.

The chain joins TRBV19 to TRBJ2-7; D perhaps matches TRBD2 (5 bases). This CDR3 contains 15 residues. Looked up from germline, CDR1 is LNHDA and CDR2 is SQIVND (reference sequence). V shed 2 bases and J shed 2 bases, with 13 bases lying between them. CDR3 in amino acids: CASSILDSPPYEQYF. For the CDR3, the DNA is TGTGCCAGTAGTATACTGGACTCTCCACCCTACGAGCAGTACTTC.

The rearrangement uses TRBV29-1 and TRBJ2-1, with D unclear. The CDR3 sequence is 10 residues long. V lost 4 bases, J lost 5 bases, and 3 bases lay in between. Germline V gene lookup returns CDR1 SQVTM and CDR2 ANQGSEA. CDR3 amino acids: CSVAHNEQFF. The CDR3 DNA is TGCAGCGTTGCTCACAATGAGCAGTTCTTC.

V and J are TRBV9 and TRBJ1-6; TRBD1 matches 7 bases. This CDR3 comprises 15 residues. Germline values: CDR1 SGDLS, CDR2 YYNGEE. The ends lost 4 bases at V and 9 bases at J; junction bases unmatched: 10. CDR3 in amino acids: CASSPRQGVSSPLHF. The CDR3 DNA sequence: TGTGCCAGCAGCCCGCGACAGGGCGTTTCTTCACCCCTCCACTTT.

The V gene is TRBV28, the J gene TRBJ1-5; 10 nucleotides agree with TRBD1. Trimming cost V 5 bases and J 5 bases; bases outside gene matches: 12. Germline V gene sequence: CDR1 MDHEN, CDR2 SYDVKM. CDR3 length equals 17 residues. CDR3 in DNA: TGTGCCAGCAGTCCCTTTACCGCCGGGACAGGGGATCAGCCCCAGCATTTT. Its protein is CASSPFTAGTGDQPQHF.

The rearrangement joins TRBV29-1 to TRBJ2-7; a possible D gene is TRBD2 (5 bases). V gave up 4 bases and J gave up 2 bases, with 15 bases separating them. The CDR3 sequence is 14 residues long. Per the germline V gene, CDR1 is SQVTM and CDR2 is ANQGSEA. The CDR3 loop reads CSVVGGRGTYEQYF. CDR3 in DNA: TGCAGCGTTGTTGGCGGGCGAGGCACCTACGAGCAGTACTTC.

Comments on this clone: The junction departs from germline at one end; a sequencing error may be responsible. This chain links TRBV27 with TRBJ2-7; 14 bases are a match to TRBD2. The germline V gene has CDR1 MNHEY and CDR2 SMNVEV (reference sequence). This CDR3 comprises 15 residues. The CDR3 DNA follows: TGTGCCAGCAGTTTATTATTCGGGACTAGCGGGAGTCTAGTCTTC. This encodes CASSLLFGTSGSLVF.

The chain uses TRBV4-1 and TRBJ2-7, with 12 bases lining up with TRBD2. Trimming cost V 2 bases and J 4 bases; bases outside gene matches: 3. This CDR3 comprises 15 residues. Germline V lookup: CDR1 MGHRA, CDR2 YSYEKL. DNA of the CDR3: TGCGCCAGCAGCCAATCCGGGACTAGCGGGTACGAGCAGTACTTC. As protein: CASSQSGTSGYEQYF.

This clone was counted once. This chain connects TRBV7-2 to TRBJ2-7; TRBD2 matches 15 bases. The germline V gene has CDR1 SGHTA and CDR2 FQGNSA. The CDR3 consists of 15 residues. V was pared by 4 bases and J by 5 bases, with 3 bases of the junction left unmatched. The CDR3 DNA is TGTGCCAGCAGCTGGACTAGCGGGAGGGTGGACGAGCAGTACTTC. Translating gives CASSWTSGRVDEQYF.

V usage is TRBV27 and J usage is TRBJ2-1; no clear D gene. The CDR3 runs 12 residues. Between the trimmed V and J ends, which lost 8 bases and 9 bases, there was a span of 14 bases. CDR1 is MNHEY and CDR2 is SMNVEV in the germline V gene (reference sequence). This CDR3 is CASWRMGGEQFF. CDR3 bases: TGTGCCAGCTGGAGAATGGGTGGTGAGCAGTTCTTC.

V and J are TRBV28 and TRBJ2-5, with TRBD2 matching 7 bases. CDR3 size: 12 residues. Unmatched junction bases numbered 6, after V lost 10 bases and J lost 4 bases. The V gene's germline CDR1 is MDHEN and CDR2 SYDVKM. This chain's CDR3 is CAITGGLETQYF. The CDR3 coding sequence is TGTGCCATTACGGGAGGCCTAGAGACCCAGTACTTC.

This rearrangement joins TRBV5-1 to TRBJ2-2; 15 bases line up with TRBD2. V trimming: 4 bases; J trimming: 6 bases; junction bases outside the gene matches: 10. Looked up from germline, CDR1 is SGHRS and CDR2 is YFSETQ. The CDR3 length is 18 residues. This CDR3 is CASSRGLAGGSWAGELFF. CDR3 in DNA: TGCGCCAGCAGCCGGGGACTAGCGGGAGGCTCTTGGGCCGGGGAGCTGTTTTTT.

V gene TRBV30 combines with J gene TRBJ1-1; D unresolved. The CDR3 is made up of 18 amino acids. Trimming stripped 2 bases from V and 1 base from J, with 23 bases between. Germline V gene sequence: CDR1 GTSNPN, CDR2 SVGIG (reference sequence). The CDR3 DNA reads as TGTGCCTGGAGTCTCCCCCCCGTGGAACGAGAGGAGAACACTGAAGCTTTCTTT. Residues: CAWSLPPVEREENTEAFF.

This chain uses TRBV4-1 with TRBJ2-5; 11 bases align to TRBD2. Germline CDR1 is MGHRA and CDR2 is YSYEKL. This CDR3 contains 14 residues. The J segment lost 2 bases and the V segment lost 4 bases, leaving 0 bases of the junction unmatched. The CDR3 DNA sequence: TGCGCCAGCAGCCGACTAGCGGGACAAGAGACCCAGTACTTC. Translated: CASSRLAGQETQYF.

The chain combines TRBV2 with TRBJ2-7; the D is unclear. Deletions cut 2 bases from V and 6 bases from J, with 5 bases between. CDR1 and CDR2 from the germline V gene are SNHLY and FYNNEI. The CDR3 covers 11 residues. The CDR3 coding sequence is TGTGCCAGCAGTGAATTCTCCGAGCAGTACTTC. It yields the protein CASSEFSEQYF.